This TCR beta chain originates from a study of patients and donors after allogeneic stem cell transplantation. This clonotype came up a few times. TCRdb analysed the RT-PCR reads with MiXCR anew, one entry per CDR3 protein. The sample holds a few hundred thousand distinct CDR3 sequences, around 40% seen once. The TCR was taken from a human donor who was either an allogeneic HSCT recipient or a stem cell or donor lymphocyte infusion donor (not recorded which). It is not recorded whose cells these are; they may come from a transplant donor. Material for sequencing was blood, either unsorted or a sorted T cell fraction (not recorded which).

CDR3 in amino acids: CASSPRDYNSPLHF. The CDR3, as DNA: TGTGCCAGCTCACCCAGGGACTATAATTCACCCCTCCACTTT. This chain uses TRBV18 with TRBJ1-6; possible D gene TRBD1, 5 bases. The CDR3 is made up of 14 amino acids. Germline V gives CDR1 KGHSH, CDR2 LQKENI. The V and J ends lost 3 bases and 3 bases respectively, with 6 bases between them.